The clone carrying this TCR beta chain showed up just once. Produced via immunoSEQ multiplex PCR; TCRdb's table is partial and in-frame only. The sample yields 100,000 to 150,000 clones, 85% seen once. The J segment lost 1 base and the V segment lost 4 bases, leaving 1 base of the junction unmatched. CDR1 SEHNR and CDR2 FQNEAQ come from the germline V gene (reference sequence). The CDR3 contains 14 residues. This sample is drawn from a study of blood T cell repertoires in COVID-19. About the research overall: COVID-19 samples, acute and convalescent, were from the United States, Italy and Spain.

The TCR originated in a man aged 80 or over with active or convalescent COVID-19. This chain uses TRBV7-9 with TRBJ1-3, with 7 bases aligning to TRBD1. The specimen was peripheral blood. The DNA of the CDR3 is TGTGCCAGCAGCTGGGACAGTTCTGGAAACACCATATATTTT. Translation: CASSWDSSGNTIYF.